This T cell receptor beta chain was retrieved from a study of identifying expanded T cells in peripheral blood. Clones were read by immunoSEQ multiplex PCR, and TCRdb kept only the in-frame ones, dropping some. Found here are 120,000 or so clones, about 80% of them singletons; the top ten hold 3.3%. Healthy donors had no documented immune events, such as infections, while sampled. Germline CDR1 and CDR2: SQVTM and ANQGSEA. V was clipped by 4 bases and J by 7 bases, with 7 bases between them. The CDR3 sequence is 11 residues long. The chain combines TRBV29-1 with TRBJ2-2; possibly TRBD2 for D (5 bases). The sequence was collected from a person between 18 and 70 years old in good health. Sequenced: blood. The CDR3 is CSVGGGGELFF. CDR3 nucleotides: TGCAGCGTTGGAGGAGGCGGGGAGCTGTTTTTT.